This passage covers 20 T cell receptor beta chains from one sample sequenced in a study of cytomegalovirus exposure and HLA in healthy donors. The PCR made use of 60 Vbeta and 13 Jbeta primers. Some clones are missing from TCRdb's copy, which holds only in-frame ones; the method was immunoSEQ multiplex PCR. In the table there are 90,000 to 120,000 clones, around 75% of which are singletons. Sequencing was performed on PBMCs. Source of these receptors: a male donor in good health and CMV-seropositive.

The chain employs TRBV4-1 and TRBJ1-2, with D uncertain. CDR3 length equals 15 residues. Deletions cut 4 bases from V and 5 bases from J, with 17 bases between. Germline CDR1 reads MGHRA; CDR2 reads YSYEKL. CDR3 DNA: TGCGCCAGCAGCCCGACTCGGGGTACGGGATATGGCTACACCTTC. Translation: CASSPTRGTGYGYTF.

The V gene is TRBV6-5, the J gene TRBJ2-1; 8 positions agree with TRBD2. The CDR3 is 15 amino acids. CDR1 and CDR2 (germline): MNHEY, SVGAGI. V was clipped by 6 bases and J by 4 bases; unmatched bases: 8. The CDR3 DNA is TGTGCCAGCAGCCTAGCGGGTCCAAGGTACAATGAGCAGTTCTTC. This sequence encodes CASSLAGPRYNEQFF.

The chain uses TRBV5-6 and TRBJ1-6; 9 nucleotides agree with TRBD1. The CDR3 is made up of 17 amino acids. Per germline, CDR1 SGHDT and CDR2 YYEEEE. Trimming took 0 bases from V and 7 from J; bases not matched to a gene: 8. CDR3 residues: CASSLVGTGYDNSPLHF. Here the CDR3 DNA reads TGTGCCAGCAGCTTGGTTGGGACAGGGTACGACAATTCACCCCTCCACTTT.

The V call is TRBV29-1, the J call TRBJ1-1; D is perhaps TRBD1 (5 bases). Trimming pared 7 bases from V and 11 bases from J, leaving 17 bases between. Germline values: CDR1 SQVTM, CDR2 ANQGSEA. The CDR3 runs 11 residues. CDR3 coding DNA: TGCAGCGCCCTAACGGGACGGGGGGCTTTCTTT. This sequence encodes CSALTGRGAFF.

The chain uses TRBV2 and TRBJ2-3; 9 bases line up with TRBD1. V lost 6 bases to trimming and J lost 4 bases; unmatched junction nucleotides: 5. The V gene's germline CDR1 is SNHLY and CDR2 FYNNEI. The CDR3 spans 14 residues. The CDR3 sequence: CASRVGTGPDTQYF. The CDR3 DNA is TGTGCCAGCAGGGTTGGGACAGGGCCAGATACGCAGTATTTT.

The CDR3 DNA reads TGTGCTAGTGGCCCCGGGGTTATGGTGTCGGAGACCCAGTACTTC. It encodes CASGPGVMVSETQYF. The genes are TRBV12-5 and TRBJ2-5; a possible D gene is TRBD2 (5 bases). This CDR3 is built from 15 residues. CDR1 and CDR2 (germline): LGHNT, FRNRAP. V was shortened by 6 bases and J by 5 bases, with 19 bases between the two germline ends.

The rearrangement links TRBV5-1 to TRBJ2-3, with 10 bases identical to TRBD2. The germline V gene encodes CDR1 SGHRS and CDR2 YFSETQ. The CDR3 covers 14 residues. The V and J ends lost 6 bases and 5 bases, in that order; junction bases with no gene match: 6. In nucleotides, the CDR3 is TGCGCCAGCAAAAGCGGGGGGGCGAAAGATACGCAGTATTTT. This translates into CASKSGGAKDTQYF.

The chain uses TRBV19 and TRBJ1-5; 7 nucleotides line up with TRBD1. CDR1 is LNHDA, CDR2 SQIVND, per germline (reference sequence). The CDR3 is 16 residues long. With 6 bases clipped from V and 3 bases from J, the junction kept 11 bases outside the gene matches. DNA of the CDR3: TGTGCCAGTAGGACCCTCCGGGACAGAATCAATCAGCCCCAGCATTTT. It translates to CASRTLRDRINQPQHF. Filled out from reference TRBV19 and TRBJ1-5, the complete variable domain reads DGGITQSPKYLFRKEGQNVTLSCEQNLNHDAMYWYRQDPGQGLRLIYYSQIVNDFQKGDIAEGYSVSREKKESFPLTVTSAQKNPTAFYLCASRTLRDRINQPQHFGDGTRLSIL.

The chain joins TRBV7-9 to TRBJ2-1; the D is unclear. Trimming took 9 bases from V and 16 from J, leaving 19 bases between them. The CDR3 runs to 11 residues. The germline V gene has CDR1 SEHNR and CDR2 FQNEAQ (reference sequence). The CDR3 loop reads CASLSLQVKFF. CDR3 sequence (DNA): TGTGCCAGTCTTTCACTCCAGGTAAAATTCTTC.

The CDR3 region is CSAQGSSYEQYF. As DNA, the CDR3 is TGCAGCGCTCAAGGGAGCTCCTACGAGCAGTACTTC. The chain carries TRBV29-1 and TRBJ2-7; possibly TRBD2 for D (5 bases). The CDR3 spans 12 residues. Germline V CDR1 and CDR2: SQVTM, ANQGSEA. With 7 bases removed from V and 0 bases from J, the gap between germline ends came to 10 bases.

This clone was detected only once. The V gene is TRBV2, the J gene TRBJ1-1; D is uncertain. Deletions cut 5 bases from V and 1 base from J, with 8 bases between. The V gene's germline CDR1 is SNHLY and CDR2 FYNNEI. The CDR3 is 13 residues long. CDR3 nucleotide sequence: TGTGCCAGCAGTTTGGACTGGAACACTGAAGCTTTCTTT. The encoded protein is CASSLDWNTEAFF.

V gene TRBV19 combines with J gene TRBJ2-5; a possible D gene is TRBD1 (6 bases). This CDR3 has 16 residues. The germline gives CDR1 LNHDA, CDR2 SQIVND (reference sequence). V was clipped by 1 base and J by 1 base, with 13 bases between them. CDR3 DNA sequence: TGTGCCAGTAGTATAGGGGGGCCACAGACCCAAGAGACCCAGTACTTC. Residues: CASSIGGPQTQETQYF.

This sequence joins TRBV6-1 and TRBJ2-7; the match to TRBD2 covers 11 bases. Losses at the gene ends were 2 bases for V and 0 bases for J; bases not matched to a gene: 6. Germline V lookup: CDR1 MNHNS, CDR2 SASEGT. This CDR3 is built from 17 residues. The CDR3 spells CASSELRLAGGSYEQYF. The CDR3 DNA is TGTGCCAGCAGTGAACTCAGGCTAGCGGGGGGCTCCTACGAGCAGTACTTC.

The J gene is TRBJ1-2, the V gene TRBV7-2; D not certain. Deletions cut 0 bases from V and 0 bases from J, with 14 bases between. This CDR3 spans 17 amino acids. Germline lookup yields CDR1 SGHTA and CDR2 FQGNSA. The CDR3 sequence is CASSLALLTGANYGYTF. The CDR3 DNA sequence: TGTGCCAGCAGCTTAGCATTGTTGACCGGGGCTAACTATGGCTACACCTTC.

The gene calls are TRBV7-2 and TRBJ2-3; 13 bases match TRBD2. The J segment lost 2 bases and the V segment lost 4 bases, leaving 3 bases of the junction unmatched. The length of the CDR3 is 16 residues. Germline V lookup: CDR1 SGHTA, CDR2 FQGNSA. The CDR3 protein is CASSSGTSGDTDTQYF. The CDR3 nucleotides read TGTGCCAGCAGCTCCGGGACTAGCGGGGACACAGATACGCAGTATTTT.

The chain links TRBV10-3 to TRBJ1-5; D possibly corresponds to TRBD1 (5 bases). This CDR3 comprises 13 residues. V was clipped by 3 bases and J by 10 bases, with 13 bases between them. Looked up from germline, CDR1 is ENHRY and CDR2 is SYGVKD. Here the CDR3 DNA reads TGTGCCATCAGTGATGGACAAGGAGAACCCCAGCATTTT. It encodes CAISDGQGEPQHF.

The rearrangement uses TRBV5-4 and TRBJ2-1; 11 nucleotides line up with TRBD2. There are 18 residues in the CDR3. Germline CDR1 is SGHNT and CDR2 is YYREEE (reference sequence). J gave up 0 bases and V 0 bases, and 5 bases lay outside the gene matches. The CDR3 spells CASSLELAGASSYNEQFF. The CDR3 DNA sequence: TGTGCCAGCAGCTTGGAACTAGCGGGGGCCAGCTCCTACAATGAGCAGTTCTTC.

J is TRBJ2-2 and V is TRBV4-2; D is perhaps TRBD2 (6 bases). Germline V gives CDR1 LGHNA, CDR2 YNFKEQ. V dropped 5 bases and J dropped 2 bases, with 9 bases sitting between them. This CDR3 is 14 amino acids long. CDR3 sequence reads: CASSSGGNTGELFF. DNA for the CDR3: TGTGCCAGCAGCTCCGGGGGTAACACCGGGGAGCTGTTTTTT.

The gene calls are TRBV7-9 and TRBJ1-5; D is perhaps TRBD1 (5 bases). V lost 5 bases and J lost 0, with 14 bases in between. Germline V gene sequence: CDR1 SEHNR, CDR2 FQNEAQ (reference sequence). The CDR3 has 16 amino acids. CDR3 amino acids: CASSPPGLSSNQPQHF. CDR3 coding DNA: TGTGCCAGCAGCCCTCCGGGACTCTCTAGCAATCAGCCCCAGCATTTT.

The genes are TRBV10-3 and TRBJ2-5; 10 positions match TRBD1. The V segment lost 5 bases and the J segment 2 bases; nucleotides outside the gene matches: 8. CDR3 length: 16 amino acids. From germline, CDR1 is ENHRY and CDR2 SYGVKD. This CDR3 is CAISTGRGQGQETQYF. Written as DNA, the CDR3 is TGTGCCATCAGTACCGGAAGGGGACAGGGGCAAGAGACCCAGTACTTC.